This TCR beta chain was documented in a study of identical twins. The CDR3 contains 12 residues. Germline CDR1 DFQATT, CDR2 SNEGSKA (reference sequence). A remark on this clonotype: One end of the junction is discordant with germline, which a read error may explain.

In TCRdb, the 5' RACE reads were re-called with MiXCR into one record per CDR3 protein. The sample holds some 660,000 distinct CDR3 sequences, 8.5% to 9% seen once. The sample was also reused in another study, on yellow fever vaccine responses in identical twins.

This clonotype was obtained from a woman aged 18 to 35 in good health. V and J are TRBV20-1 and TRBJ2-7; a possible D gene is TRBD1 (5 bases). Material: PBMCs. CDR3 residues: CSARDRVREHYF. CDR3 DNA sequence: TGCAGTGCTAGAGACAGGGTCCGCGAGCATTACTTC.